This T cell receptor (beta chain) was found in a study of patients and donors after allogeneic stem cell transplantation. In TCRdb, the RT-PCR reads were re-called with MiXCR into one record per CDR3 protein. This sample has about 960,000 distinct CDR3 sequences, with more than 15% found just once. The ends were cut back, 7 bases at V and 0 bases at J, with 14 bases in the middle. CDR1 is ENHRY and CDR2 is SYGVKD in the germline V gene. The CDR3 has 15 residues. The rearrangement joins TRBV10-3 to TRBJ2-3; possible D gene TRBD2, 5 bases. Input material: blood, either unsorted or a sorted T cell fraction (not recorded which). This TCR was recovered from a human donor who was either an allogeneic HSCT recipient or a stem cell or donor lymphocyte infusion donor (not recorded which). It is not recorded whose cells these are; they may come from a transplant donor. The CDR3 spells CAIKTNSISTDTQYF. DNA of the CDR3: TGTGCCATCAAGACTAACAGCATTAGCACAGATACGCAGTATTTT.